This T cell receptor (beta chain) was recorded in a study of cytomegalovirus exposure and HLA in healthy donors. PCR involved 60 Vbeta and 13 Jbeta primers. Sequenced by immunoSEQ multiplex PCR; TCRdb stores in-frame clones only, minus some. In the table there are around 150,000 clones, approximately 80% of which are singletons. General study points: An ancestry cluster, one associated with Asian ancestry, reportedly showed fewer N-insertions than the approximately 670-donor mean in a later analysis.

Germline V gives CDR1 SGHNT, CDR2 YYREEE (reference sequence). V trimming: 6 bases; J trimming: 9 bases; junction bases outside the gene matches: 9. CDR3 length: 15 amino acids. To note about this clone: What it binds is unknown.

Donors were nominally healthy when sampled, though unrecorded immune exposures were likely. The chain carries TRBV5-4 and TRBJ1-6; 10 bases are shared with TRBD1. This TCR derives from a woman in her thirties or forties in good health and CMV-seropositive. Sequencing used PBMCs. The CDR3 DNA reads as TGTGCCAGCAACAATGACAGGGGGCCGATTTCACCCCTCCACTTT. Translating gives CASNNDRGPISPLHF.